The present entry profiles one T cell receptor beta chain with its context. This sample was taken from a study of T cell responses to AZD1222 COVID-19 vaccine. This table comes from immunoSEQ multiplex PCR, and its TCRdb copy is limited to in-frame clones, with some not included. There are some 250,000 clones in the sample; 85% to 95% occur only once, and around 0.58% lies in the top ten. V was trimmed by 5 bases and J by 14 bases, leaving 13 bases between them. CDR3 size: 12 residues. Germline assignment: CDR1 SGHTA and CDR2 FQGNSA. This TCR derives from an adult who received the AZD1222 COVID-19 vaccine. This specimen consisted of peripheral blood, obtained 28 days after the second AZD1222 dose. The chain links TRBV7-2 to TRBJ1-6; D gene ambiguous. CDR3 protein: CASSGGIGTLHF. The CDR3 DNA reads TGTGCCAGCAGCGGAGGGATAGGGACCCTCCACTTT.